This passage covers 8 T cell receptor beta chains from one sample sequenced in a study of blood T cell repertoires in COVID-19. Data came from immunoSEQ multiplex PCR; TCRdb stores just in-frame clones and leaves some out. The sample carries tens of thousands of clones, around 90% recorded once. Sequencing was carried out using peripheral blood. Source of these receptors: a man aged 45-60 years with COVID-19, enrolled during active disease.

This clone appeared once. The chain uses TRBV2 and TRBJ1-5; 11 bases are shared with TRBD1. CDR1 is SNHLY, CDR2 FYNNEI, per germline. The CDR3 contains 15 residues. Trimming cost V 3 bases and J 5 bases; bases outside gene matches: 3. The CDR3, as DNA: TGTGCCAGCAGTGAGGACAGGGGGCCACATCAGCCCCAGCATTTT. Amino acids: CASSEDRGPHQPQHF.

The chain is built from TRBV7-2 and TRBJ2-7; a possible D gene is TRBD1 (5 bases). Germline assignment: CDR1 SGHTA and CDR2 FQGNSA. V lost 5 bases and J 5 bases, leaving 10 bases between the germline ends. The CDR3 totals 12 residues. As DNA, the CDR3 is TGTGCCAGCAGCCCCCGCAGGGACGAGCAGTACTTC. Translating it yields CASSPRRDEQYF.

This chain joins TRBV7-3 and TRBJ2-2, with 14 bases fitting TRBD2. There are 18 residues in the CDR3. The germline gives CDR1 SGHTA, CDR2 FQGTGA. With V trimmed by 5 bases and J by 5 bases, 10 bases remained unmatched. As DNA, the CDR3 is TGTGCCAGCAGCCATTCCGGGACTAGCGGGAGACAAACCGGGGAGCTGTTTTTT. It specifies CASSHSGTSGRQTGELFF.

The chain links TRBV5-8 to TRBJ2-2; 13 bases align to TRBD2. The ends lost 2 bases at V and 7 bases at J; junction bases unmatched: 11. Germline assignment: CDR1 SGHTS and CDR2 YDEGEE. The CDR3 contains 18 residues. Written as DNA, the CDR3 is TGTGCCAGCAGCTTACCCGGGACTAGCGGGACCATCCACGGGGAGCTGTTTTTT. This codes for CASSLPGTSGTIHGELFF. Combining the CDR3 with reference TRBV5-8 and TRBJ2-2 gives the whole variable domain EAGVTQSPTHLIKTRGQQATLRCSPISGHTSVYWYQQALGLGLQFLLWYDEGEERNRGNFPPRFSGRQFPNYSSELNVNALELEDSALYLCASSLPGTSGTIHGELFFGEGSRLTVL.

This clone was found once. This chain connects TRBV5-6 to TRBJ1-5, with 8 bases lining up with TRBD1. J lost 7 bases, V lost 2 bases, and 5 bases had no gene match. This CDR3 contains 14 residues. Germline CDR1 is SGHDT and CDR2 is YYEEEE. CDR3 nucleotides: TGTGCCAGCAGCTTCGGACAGGGATACCAGCCCCAGCATTTT. It specifies CASSFGQGYQPQHF. Supplemented by reference TRBV5-6 and TRBJ1-5, the full variable domain reads DAGVTQSPTHLIKTRGQQVTLRCSPKSGHDTVSWYQQALGQGPQFIFQYYEEEERQRGNFPDRFSGHQFPNYSSELNVNALLLGDSALYLCASSFGQGYQPQHFGDGTRLSIL.

This rearrangement joins TRBV27 to TRBJ1-2; D is possibly TRBD1 (5 bases). The CDR3 extends over 15 amino acids. Germline values: CDR1 MNHEY, CDR2 SMNVEV (reference sequence). V lost 5 bases, J lost 2 bases, and 15 bases lay in between. The CDR3 loop is CASSRSGHPNYGYTF. The CDR3 DNA reads TGTGCCAGCAGTCGGTCAGGACATCCGAACTATGGCTACACCTTC.

This chain joins TRBV27 and TRBJ2-7; D is possibly TRBD2 (5 bases). The CDR3 length is 15 residues. The V gene lost 6 bases and the J gene lost 3 bases, with 18 bases spanning the gap. Germline V gene sequence: CDR1 MNHEY, CDR2 SMNVEV (reference sequence). The chain's CDR3 is CASRVSGQSRYEQYF. The CDR3 coding sequence is TGTGCCAGCAGGGTCAGCGGCCAGAGCCGCTACGAGCAGTACTTC.

The V call is TRBV30, the J call TRBJ1-3; D is ambiguous. CDR3 length equals 16 residues. Deletions cut 0 bases from V and 0 bases from J, with 12 bases between. Germline CDR1 reads GTSNPN; CDR2 reads SVGIG (reference sequence). The CDR3 region is CAWSVLTYNSGNTIYF. The CDR3 coding sequence is TGTGCCTGGAGTGTACTCACGTATAACTCTGGAAACACCATATATTTT.